This TCR beta chain was identified in a study of blood T cell repertoires in COVID-19. Overall study: Italy, Spain and the United States were the sources of the convalescent and acute COVID-19 samples. T cells, B-cell-depleted T cells, or PBMCs supplied cDNA or gDNA.

The CDR3 runs to 13 residues. The V gene lost 6 bases and the J gene lost 1 base, with 9 bases spanning the gap. Per germline, CDR1 WNHNN and CDR2 SYGVQD (reference sequence). As originally analysed: Nucleated cell number was recorded as an estimate derived from reference gene primer amplification. Clones were read by immunoSEQ multiplex PCR, and TCRdb kept only the in-frame ones, dropping some. V and J calls plus clone size are reproduced from that table; the DNA served to infer D and trimming. The sample lists about 170,000 clones, about 83% occurring once. This TCR was sampled from a woman between 70 and 85 years old who had recovered from COVID-19. This chain joins TRBV10-1 and TRBJ1-1; unclear D gene. Sequenced material: peripheral blood. DNA of the CDR3: TGCGCCAGCAGCCCACAGAGGAACACTGAAGCTTTCTTT. It codes for CASSPQRNTEAFF.